This is a list of T cell receptor beta chains from one sample in a study of identical twins. A single record per CDR3 protein comes from TCRdb applying MiXCR to the 5' RACE reads. The repertoire includes 460,000 or so distinct CDR3 sequences, 13% to 15% of them detected once, and around 0.57% sits in the top ten. These data were also reused for a study on yellow fever vaccine responses in identical twins.

The sample consisted of CD4+ T cells sorted from blood. These receptors were obtained from a woman aged 18-35 years in good health. The CDR3 runs from the conserved cysteine through the conserved F or W. The D gene is left open where the match is weak. Part of the rows lack a size; the others show once, few, many or a class for expanded clones.

.	TRBV20-1	.	TRBJ2-7	CSARKGAMRNEQYF	TGCAGTGCTAGAAAAGGGGCAATGAGGAACGAGCAGTACTTC
TRBD1	TRBV25-1	.	TRBJ2-2	CASSVGGGSGELFF	TGTGCCAGCAGTGTAGGGGGCGGATCCGGGGAGCTGTTTTTT
TRBD1	TRBV18	few	TRBJ2-1	CASSPGPGGPYNEQFF	TGTGCCAGCTCACCGGGACCAGGGGGACCATACAATGAGCAGTTCTTC
.	TRBV28	.	TRBJ2-4	CASSFPKVGTPEAKNIQYF	TGTGCCAGCAGTTTTCCCAAGGTGGGGACCCCTGAAGCCAAAAACATTCAGTACTTC
.	TRBV3-1	.	TRBJ2-5	CASSQDLVVQETQYF	TGTGCCAGCAGCCAAGACCTGGTGGTACAAGAGACCCAGTACTTC
TRBD2	TRBV6-1	.	TRBJ2-1	CASSRGLADINEQFF	TGTGCCAGCAGCCGAGGACTAGCGGACATCAATGAGCAGTTCTTC
.	TRBV3-1	few	TRBJ2-2	CASSPRRESTGELFF	TGTGCCAGCAGCCCCCGCAGAGAAAGCACCGGGGAGCTGTTTTTT
TRBD1	TRBV20-1	.	TRBJ2-5	CSARTGQSGETQYF	TGCAGTGCTCGGACGGGACAGTCTGGGGAGACCCAGTACTTC
.	TRBV9	.	TRBJ1-1	CASSVDSQGGTEAFF	TGTGCCAGCAGCGTAGATAGTCAGGGCGGCACTGAAGCTTTCTTT
.	TRBV18	once	TRBJ2-1	CASSHNLDENEQFF	TGTGCCAGCTCACATAATCTGGACGAGAATGAGCAGTTCTTC
TRBD2	TRBV12-3/TRBV12-4	few	TRBJ2-2	CASSLGTSGLHRELFF	TGTGCCAGCAGTTTAGGGACTAGCGGGCTCCACCGGGAGCTGTTTTTT
TRBD2	TRBV20-1	.	TRBJ2-5	CSAKVGGNQETQYF	TGCAGTGCTAAGGTCGGGGGGAACCAAGAGACCCAGTACTTC
.	TRBV12-3/TRBV12-4	many	TRBJ2-7	CASSPTGYEQYF	TGTGCCAGCAGCCCCACAGGGTACGAGCAGTACTTC
TRBD1	TRBV20-1	few	TRBJ2-7	CSADRLGQVYEQYF	TGCAGTGCTGACCGGCTGGGACAGGTCTACGAGCAGTACTTC
TRBD1	TRBV20-1	.	TRBJ1-2	CSASEQGAFYGYTF	TGCAGTGCTAGTGAACAGGGGGCCTTCTATGGCTACACCTTC
TRBD1	TRBV24-1	.	TRBJ2-5	CATSDTMGQVSGTQYF	TGTGCCACCAGTGATACGATGGGACAGGTTTCAGGGACCCAGTACTTC
TRBD1	TRBV5-1	few	TRBJ2-5	CASRLRQGAGETQYF	TGCGCCAGCAGATTGCGACAGGGGGCGGGAGAGACCCAGTACTTC
.	TRBV10-2	.	TRBJ1-1	CASRVKGGGTEAFF	TGCGCCAGCAGAGTTAAGGGGGGCGGTACTGAAGCTTTCTTT
TRBD1	TRBV6-5	many	TRBJ1-2	CASSYAGTGSNYGYTF	TGTGCCAGCAGTTACGCCGGGACAGGGTCTAACTATGGCTACACCTTC
.	TRBV3-1	.	TRBJ2-2	CASSQGVYNTGELFF	TGTGCCAGCAGCCAAGGGGTGTACAACACCGGGGAGCTGTTTTTT
TRBD2	TRBV2	.	TRBJ2-5	CASRLAGGPRETQYF	TGTGCCAGTAGACTAGCGGGAGGCCCCAGAGAGACCCAGTACTTC
.	TRBV2	.	TRBJ2-7	CASTRQTSSYEQYF	TGTGCCAGCACTCGACAGACGAGCTCCTACGAGCAGTACTTC
TRBD2	TRBV3-1	few	TRBJ2-5	CASSQKVAGETQYF	TGTGCCAGCAGCCAAAAAGTAGCGGGAGAGACCCAGTACTTC
.	TRBV6-2/TRBV6-3	few	TRBJ2-6	CASTPGVVGANVLTF	TGTGCCAGCACCCCCGGGGTGGTGGGGGCCAACGTCCTGACTTTC
TRBD2	TRBV25-1	.	TRBJ2-2	CASSGGQGKTSGRISPGELFF	TGTGCCAGCAGTGGGGGACAGGGTAAAACTAGCGGGAGGATTTCCCCCGGGGAGCTGTTTTTT